The 16 T cell receptor beta chains given below trace back to one sample, sequenced in a study of blood T cell repertoires in COVID-19. Clones were read by immunoSEQ multiplex PCR, and TCRdb kept only the in-frame ones, dropping some. The top ten clones hold over 3% of a sample with hundreds of thousands of clones, roughly 80% of them seen once. Sequencing used peripheral blood. These receptors came from a woman aged 40 to 49 with active or convalescent COVID-19.

This clone appeared a few times. The CDR3 loop reads CASSAEINSPLHF. Written as DNA, the CDR3 is TGCGCCAGCAGCGCGGAGATTAATTCACCCCTCCACTTT. This chain links TRBV5-1 with TRBJ1-6; no clear D. Germline V gene sequence: CDR1 SGHRS, CDR2 YFSETQ. V shed 4 bases and J shed 6 bases, with 8 bases lying between them. CDR3 length equals 13 residues.

The rearrangement links TRBV18 to TRBJ2-1; 10 positions agree with TRBD2. Germline-derived CDR1 and CDR2 are KGHSH and LQKENI. The CDR3 runs 14 residues. The junction had 5 bases not matched to a gene; V was cut back by 3 bases and J by 9 bases. The CDR3 coding sequence is TGTGCCAGCTCACCCAGCGGGGGGGCTAGTGAGCAGTTCTTC. This gives the protein CASSPSGGASEQFF.

The V gene is TRBV4-2, the J gene TRBJ2-7, with a weak D call TRBD2 (6 bases). Germline-derived CDR1 and CDR2 are LGHNA and YNFKEQ. The CDR3 has 13 amino acids. The V and J ends lost 4 bases and 2 bases respectively, with 9 bases between them. As DNA, the CDR3 is TGTGCCAGCAGCCTGGGACTGACCTACGAGCAGTACGTC. This sequence encodes CASSLGLTYEQYV.

The gene calls are TRBV5-6 and TRBJ1-6; D is unresolved. The CDR3 runs 15 residues. CDR1 SGHDT and CDR2 YYEEEE come from the germline V gene. V was trimmed by 2 bases and J by 2 bases, leaving 8 bases between them. CDR3 coding DNA: TGTGCCAGCAGCTTAACAGTTCCCTATAATTCACCCCTCCACTTT. Amino acids: CASSLTVPYNSPLHF.

This clone came up a few times. The chain is built from TRBV19 and TRBJ1-2; TRBD1 aligns across 9 bases. Germline CDR1 reads LNHDA; CDR2 reads SQIVND (reference sequence). The V gene end was trimmed by 5 bases and the J gene end by 4 bases; junction bases not matched to a gene: 8. The CDR3 consists of 15 residues. The CDR3 sequence is CASSYPGQGTYGYTF. In DNA form, the CDR3 reads TGTGCCAGTAGTTACCCGGGACAGGGAACCTATGGCTACACCTTC.

Ten or more counts support this clone. This rearrangement joins TRBV24-1 to TRBJ2-1, with 7 nucleotides matching TRBD2. CDR1 is KGHDR, CDR2 SFDVKD, per germline. CDR3 length: 15 residues. Trimming removed 4 bases from V and 1 base from J; junction bases left unmatched: 3. The DNA for the CDR3 is TGTGCCACCAGTGAGACTAGCTCTTCCTACAATGAGCAGTTCTTC. It is translated as CATSETSSSYNEQFF.

The sample holds one count of this clone. The V gene is TRBV7-2, the J gene TRBJ1-5, with 10 bases aligning to TRBD1. Looked up from germline, CDR1 is SGHTA and CDR2 is FQGNSA. CDR3 length: 15 amino acids. With 5 bases clipped from V and 7 bases from J, the junction kept 8 bases outside the gene matches. CDR3 DNA: TGTGCCAGCAGCCTGGGACAGGGGATGGGGCAGCCCCAGCATTTT. Its protein is CASSLGQGMGQPQHF. Filled out from reference TRBV7-2 and TRBJ1-5, the complete variable domain reads GAGVSQSPSNKVTEKGKDVELRCDPISGHTALYWYRQSLGQGLEFLIYFQGNSAPDKSGLPSDRFSAERTGGSVSTLTIQRTQQEDSAVYLCASSLGQGMGQPQHFGDGTRLSIL.

This chain uses TRBV7-8 with TRBJ2-2; 8 bases fit TRBD2. The CDR3 loop spans 16 amino acids. Looked up from germline, CDR1 is SGHVS and CDR2 is FQNEAQ. The trim removed 5 bases at V and 6 bases at J, leaving 11 bases unmatched. CDR3 nucleotides: TGTGCCAGCAGCGACTTGTCGGGGGGGCCCTCCGGGGAGCTGTTTTTT. This gives the protein CASSDLSGGPSGELFF.

The chain recombines TRBV3-1 (or the pseudogene TRBV3-2) with TRBJ2-3; 10 bases line up with TRBD2. Trimming cost V 0 bases and J 8 bases; bases outside gene matches: 8. The CDR3 consists of 16 residues. The germline V gene has CDR1 LGHDT and CDR2 YNNKEL (reference sequence). CDR3 nucleotide sequence: TGTGCCAGCAGCCAAGATCCGAGCGGGGGGGCGAGTACGCAGTATTTT. Translated: CASSQDPSGGASTQYF.

The chain employs TRBV29-1 and TRBJ1-5; D may be TRBD1 (5 bases). This CDR3 is 14 amino acids long. Per germline, CDR1 SQVTM and CDR2 ANQGSEA. V was clipped by 4 bases and J by 5 bases, with 15 bases between them. The CDR3 DNA reads as TGCAGCGTTGGACCCCGCGGGGGGGATCAGCCCCAGCATTTT. Encoded protein: CSVGPRGGDQPQHF.

The rearrangement joins TRBV27 to TRBJ1-5; D possibly corresponds to TRBD1 (5 bases). Trimming removed 6 bases from V and 0 bases from J, with 12 bases in between. CDR3 length: 15 amino acids. Germline V gene lookup returns CDR1 MNHEY and CDR2 SMNVEV (reference sequence). In nucleotides, the CDR3 is TGTGCCAGCAGGGAGGGGACTTATAGCAATCAGCCCCAGCATTTT. It translates to CASREGTYSNQPQHF.

The V gene is TRBV19, the J gene TRBJ2-2; 8 positions agree with TRBD2. This CDR3 is built from 12 residues. CDR1 is LNHDA and CDR2 is SQIVND in the germline V gene (reference sequence). The CDR3 DNA is TGTGCGTCCGGGGGGGACACCGGGGAGCTGTTTTTT. This gives the protein CASGGDTGELFF.

This clone was seen more than once but under ten times. In nucleotides, the CDR3 is TGCGCCAGCAGCGCTCAGGGGGATACAGCTTTCTTT. Translation gives CASSAQGDTAFF. The rearrangement links TRBV5-1 to TRBJ1-1, with 7 positions matching TRBD1. V lost 4 bases, J lost 10 bases, and 7 bases stayed unmatched. This CDR3 has 12 residues. Germline V lookup: CDR1 SGHRS, CDR2 YFSETQ.

The V call is TRBV5-1, the J call TRBJ2-2; D is possibly TRBD1 (5 bases). The CDR3 is 15 amino acids. The germline V gene has CDR1 SGHRS and CDR2 YFSETQ. V was clipped by 0 bases and J by 5 bases, with 11 bases between them. This CDR3 reads CASSLAAGPTGELFF. The CDR3 DNA reads as TGCGCCAGCAGCTTGGCAGCAGGGCCGACCGGGGAGCTGTTTTTT.

This chain uses TRBV5-6 with TRBJ1-6, with 7 bases that match TRBD1. V dropped 2 bases and J dropped 7; count of bases not matched to a gene: 6. CDR3 size: 15 residues. The germline V gene has CDR1 SGHDT and CDR2 YYEEEE. CDR3 DNA sequence: TGTGCCAGCAGCTTCCGAACAGGGGCAAATTCACCCCTCCACTTT. Protein: CASSFRTGANSPLHF.

This clone was counted between two and nine times. The chain is built from TRBV28 and TRBJ2-5; 16 positions match TRBD2. The junction had 5 bases not matched to a gene; V was cut back by 2 bases and J by 5 bases. CDR1 MDHEN and CDR2 SYDVKM come from the germline V gene. The CDR3 covers 17 residues. The DNA for the CDR3 is TGTGCCAGCAGTTTAGGGACTAGCGGGGGGGCGGTGGAGACCCAGTACTTC. It yields the protein CASSLGTSGGAVETQYF. Combining the CDR3 with reference TRBV28 and TRBJ2-5 gives the whole variable domain DVKVTQSSRYLVKRTGEKVFLECVQDMDHENMFWYRQDPGLGLRLIYFSYDVKMKEKGDIPEGYSVSREKKERFSLILESASTNQTSMYLCASSLGTSGGAVETQYFGPGTRLLVL.